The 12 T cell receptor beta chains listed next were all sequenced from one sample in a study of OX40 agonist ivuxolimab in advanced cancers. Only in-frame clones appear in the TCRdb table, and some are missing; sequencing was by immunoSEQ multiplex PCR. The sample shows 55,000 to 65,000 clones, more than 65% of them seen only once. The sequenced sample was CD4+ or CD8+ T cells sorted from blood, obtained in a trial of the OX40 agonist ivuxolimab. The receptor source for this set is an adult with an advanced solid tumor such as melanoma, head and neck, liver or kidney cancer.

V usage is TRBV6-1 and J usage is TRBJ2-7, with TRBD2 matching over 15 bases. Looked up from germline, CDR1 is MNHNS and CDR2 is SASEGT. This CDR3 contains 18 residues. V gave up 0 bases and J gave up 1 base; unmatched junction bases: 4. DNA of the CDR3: TGTGCCAGCAGTGAAGCGGGACTAGCGGGAGGCGTTTCCTACGAGCAGTACTTC. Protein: CASSEAGLAGGVSYEQYF.

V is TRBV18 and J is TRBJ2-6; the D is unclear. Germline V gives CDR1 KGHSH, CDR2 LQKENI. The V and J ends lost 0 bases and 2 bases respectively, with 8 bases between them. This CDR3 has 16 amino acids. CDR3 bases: TGTGCCAGCTCACCACCGGGGTATACTGGGGCCAACGTCCTGACTTTC. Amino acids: CASSPPGYTGANVLTF. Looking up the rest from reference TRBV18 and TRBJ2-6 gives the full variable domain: NAGVMQNPRHLVRRRGQEARLRCSPMKGHSHVYWYRQLPEEGLKFMVYLQKENIIDESGMPKERFSAEFPKEGPSILRIQQVVRGDSAAYFCASSPPGYTGANVLTFGAGSRLTVL.

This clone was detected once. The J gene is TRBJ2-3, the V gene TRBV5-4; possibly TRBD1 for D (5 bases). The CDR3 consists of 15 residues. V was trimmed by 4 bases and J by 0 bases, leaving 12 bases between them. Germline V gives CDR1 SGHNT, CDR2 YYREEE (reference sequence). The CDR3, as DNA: TGTGCCAGCAGCCCCGCAGGGTACAGCACAGATACGCAGTATTTT. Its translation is CASSPAGYSTDTQYF.

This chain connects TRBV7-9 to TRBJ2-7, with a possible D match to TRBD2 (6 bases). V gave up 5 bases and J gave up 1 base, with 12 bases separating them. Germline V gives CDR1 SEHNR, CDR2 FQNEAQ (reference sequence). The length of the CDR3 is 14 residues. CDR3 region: CASSPGGTSYEQYF. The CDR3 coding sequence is TGTGCCAGCAGCCCGGGCGGGACGTCCTACGAGCAGTACTTC.

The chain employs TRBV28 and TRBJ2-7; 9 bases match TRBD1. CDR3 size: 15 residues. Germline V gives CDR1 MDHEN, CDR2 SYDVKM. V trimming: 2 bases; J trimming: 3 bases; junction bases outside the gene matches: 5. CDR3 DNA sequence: TGTGCCAGCAGTTTACTGGGACAGGGAAACTACGAGCAGTACTTC. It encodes CASSLLGQGNYEQYF.

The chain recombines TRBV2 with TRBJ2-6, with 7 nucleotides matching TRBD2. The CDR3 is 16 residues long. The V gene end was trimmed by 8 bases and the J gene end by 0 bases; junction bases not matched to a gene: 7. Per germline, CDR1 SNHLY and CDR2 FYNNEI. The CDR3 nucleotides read TGTGCCAGCTCTCGAACTAGCGCCTCTGGGGCCAACGTCCTGACTTTC. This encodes CASSRTSASGANVLTF.

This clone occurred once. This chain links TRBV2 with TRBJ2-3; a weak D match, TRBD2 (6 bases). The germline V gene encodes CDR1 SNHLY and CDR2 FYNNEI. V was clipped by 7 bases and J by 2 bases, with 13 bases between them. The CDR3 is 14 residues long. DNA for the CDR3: TGTGCCAGCACCCCTGCGGGAAACACAGATACGCAGTATTTT. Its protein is CASTPAGNTDTQYF.

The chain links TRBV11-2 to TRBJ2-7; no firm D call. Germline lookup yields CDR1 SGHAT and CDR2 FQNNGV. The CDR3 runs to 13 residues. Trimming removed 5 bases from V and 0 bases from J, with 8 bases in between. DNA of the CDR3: TGTGCCAGCAGCCTGGGTTCCTCCTACGAGCAGTACTTC. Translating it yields CASSLGSSYEQYF.

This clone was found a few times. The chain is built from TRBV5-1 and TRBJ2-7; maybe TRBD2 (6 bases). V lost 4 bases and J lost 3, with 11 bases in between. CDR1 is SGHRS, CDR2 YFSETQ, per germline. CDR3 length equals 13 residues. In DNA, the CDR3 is TGCGCCAGCAGCGGGGGACTCCGCTACGAGCAGTACTTC. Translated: CASSGGLRYEQYF.

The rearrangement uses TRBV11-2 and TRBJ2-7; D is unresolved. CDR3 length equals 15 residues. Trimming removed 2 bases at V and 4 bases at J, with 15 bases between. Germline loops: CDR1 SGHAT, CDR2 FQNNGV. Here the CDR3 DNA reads TGTGCCAGCAGCTTATATGTGTACAGCGATTACGAGCAGTACTTC. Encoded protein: CASSLYVYSDYEQYF.

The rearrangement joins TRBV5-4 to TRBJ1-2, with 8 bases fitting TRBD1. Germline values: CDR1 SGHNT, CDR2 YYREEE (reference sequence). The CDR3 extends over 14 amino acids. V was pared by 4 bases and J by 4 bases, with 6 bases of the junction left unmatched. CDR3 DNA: TGTGCCAGCAGCCTGTCCGGGACAGGCTATGGCTACACCTTC. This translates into CASSLSGTGYGYTF.

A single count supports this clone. CDR3 sequence reads: CASSQDRGYGYTF. CDR3 in DNA: TGCGCCAGCAGCCAGGACAGGGGCTATGGCTACACCTTC. This chain uses TRBV4-1 with TRBJ1-2; 9 bases fit TRBD1. Trimming cost V 3 bases and J 4 bases; bases outside gene matches: 0. Germline V gives CDR1 MGHRA, CDR2 YSYEKL. The CDR3 covers 13 residues.